This record concerns one T cell receptor beta chain sequence. Its specificity is unknown. Measured with immunoSEQ multiplex PCR; TCRdb has only the in-frame clones, and not every one. The sample has about 21,000 clones; more than 70% are singletons. This entry is derived from a study of PD-1 blockade in classical Hodgkin lymphoma. V was pared by 3 bases and J by 0 bases, with 12 bases between. CDR3 length: 15 amino acids. Germline CDR1 and CDR2: MNHNS and SASEGT. The time point here: cycle 4 day 1 (C4D1), after five to seven weeks of nivolumab. Patients all relapsed after autologous stem cell transplantation, and there was variation in brentuximab vedotin exposure. Findings and limits, study-wide: Repertoires differed for reasons still undefined, possibly disease activity or prior therapy. Baseline diversity in complete responders resembled that of newly diagnosed patients.

This specimen was peripheral blood mononuclear cells (PBMCs), taken before the fourth cycle of nivolumab. The chain is built from TRBV6-1 and TRBJ2-7; no firm D call. The origin of this receptor is a human donor with classical Hodgkin lymphoma. The CDR3 region has the DNA TGTGCCAGCAGTGACTTCGGTTGGGGCTCCTACGAGCAGTACTTC. This sequence encodes CASSDFGWGSYEQYF.